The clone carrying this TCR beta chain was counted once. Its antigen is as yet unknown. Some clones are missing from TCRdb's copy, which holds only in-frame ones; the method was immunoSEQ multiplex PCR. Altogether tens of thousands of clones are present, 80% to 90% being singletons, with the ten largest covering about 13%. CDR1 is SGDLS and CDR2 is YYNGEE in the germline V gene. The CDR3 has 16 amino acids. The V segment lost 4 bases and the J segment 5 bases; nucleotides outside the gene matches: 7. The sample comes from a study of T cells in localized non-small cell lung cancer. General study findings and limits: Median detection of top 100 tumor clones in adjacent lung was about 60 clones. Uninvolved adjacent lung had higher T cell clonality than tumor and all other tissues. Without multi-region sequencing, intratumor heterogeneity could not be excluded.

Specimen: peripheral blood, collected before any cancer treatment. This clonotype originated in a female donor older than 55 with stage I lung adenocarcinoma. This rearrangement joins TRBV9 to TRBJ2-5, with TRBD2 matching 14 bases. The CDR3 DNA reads TGTGCCAGCAGCCCAGGACTAGCGGGGGGCGGTGAGACCCAGTACTTC. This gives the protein CASSPGLAGGGETQYF.